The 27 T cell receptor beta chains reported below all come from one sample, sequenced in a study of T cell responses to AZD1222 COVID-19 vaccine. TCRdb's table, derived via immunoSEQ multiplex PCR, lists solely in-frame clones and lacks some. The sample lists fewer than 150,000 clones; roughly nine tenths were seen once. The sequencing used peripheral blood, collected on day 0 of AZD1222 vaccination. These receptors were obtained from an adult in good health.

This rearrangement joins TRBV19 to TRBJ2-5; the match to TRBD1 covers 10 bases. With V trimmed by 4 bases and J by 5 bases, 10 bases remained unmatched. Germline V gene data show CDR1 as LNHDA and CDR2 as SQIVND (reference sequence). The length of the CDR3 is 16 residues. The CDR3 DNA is TGTGCCAGTAGTAGGACAAGACAGGGGGCCGAGGAGACCCAGTACTTC. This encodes CASSRTRQGAEETQYF. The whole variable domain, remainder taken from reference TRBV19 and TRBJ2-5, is DGGITQSPKYLFRKEGQNVTLSCEQNLNHDAMYWYRQDPGQGLRLIYYSQIVNDFQKGDIAEGYSVSREKKESFPLTVTSAQKNPTAFYLCASSRTRQGAEETQYFGPGTRLLVL.

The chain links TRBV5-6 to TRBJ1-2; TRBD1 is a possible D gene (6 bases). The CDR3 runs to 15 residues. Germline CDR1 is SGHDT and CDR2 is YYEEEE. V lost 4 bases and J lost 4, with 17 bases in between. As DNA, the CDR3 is TGTGCCAGCAGCAAGCGTCGACAGGCCAGCTATGGCTACACCTTC. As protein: CASSKRRQASYGYTF.

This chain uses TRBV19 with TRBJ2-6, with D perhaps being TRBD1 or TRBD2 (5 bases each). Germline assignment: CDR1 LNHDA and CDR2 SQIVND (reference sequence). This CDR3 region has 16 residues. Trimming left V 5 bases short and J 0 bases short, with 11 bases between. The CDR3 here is CASSGGRYSGANVLTF. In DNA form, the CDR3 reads TGTGCCAGTAGTGGGGGACGATACTCTGGGGCCAACGTCCTGACTTTC. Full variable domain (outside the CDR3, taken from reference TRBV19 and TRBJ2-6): DGGITQSPKYLFRKEGQNVTLSCEQNLNHDAMYWYRQDPGQGLRLIYYSQIVNDFQKGDIAEGYSVSREKKESFPLTVTSAQKNPTAFYLCASSGGRYSGANVLTFGAGSRLTVL.

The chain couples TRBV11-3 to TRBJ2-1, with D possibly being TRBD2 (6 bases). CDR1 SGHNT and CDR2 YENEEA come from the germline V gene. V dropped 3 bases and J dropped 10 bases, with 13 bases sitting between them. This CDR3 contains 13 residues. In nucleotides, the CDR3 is TGTGCCAGCAGCTTTGAAGAGGGGAGGGAGCAGTTCTTC. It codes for CASSFEEGREQFF.

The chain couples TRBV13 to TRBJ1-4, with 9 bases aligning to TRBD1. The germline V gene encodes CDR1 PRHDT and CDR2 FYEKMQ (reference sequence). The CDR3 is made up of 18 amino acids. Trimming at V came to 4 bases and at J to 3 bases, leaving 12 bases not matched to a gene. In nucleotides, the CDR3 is TGTGCCAGCAGCTCGAACCGCGGGACAGGGATCCCTAATGAAAAACTGTTTTTT. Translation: CASSSNRGTGIPNEKLFF.

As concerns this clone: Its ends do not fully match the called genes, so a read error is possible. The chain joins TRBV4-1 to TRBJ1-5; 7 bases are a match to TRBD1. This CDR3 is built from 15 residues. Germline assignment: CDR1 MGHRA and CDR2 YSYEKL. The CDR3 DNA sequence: TGCGCCAGCAGCCGCCAGACAGGGAGCAATCGGCCCCAGCATTTT. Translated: CASSRQTGSNRPQHF.

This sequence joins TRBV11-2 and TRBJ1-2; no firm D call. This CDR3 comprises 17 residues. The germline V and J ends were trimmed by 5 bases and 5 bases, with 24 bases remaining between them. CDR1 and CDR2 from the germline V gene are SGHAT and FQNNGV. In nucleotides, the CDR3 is TGTGCCAGCAGCCCCCAAACTTCAACCTACCCTCGATATGGCTACACCTTC. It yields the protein CASSPQTSTYPRYGYTF.

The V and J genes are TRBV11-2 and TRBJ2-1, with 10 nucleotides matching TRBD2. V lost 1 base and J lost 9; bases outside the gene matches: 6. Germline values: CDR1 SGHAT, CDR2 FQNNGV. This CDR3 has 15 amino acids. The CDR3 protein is CASSLVSSGSIEQFF. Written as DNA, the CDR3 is TGTGCCAGCAGCTTAGTGTCTAGCGGGAGTATTGAGCAGTTCTTC. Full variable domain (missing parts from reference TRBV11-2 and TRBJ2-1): EAGVAQSPRYKIIEKRQSVAFWCNPISGHATLYWYQQILGQGPKLLIQFQNNGVVDDSQLPKDRFSAERLKGVDSTLKIQPAKLEDSAVYLCASSLVSSGSIEQFFGPGTRLTVL.

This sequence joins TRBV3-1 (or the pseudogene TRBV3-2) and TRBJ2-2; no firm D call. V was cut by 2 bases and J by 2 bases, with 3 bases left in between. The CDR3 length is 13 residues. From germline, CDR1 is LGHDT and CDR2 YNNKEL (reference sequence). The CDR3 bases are TGTGCCAGCAGCCAAACTAACACCGGGGAGCTGTTTTTT. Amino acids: CASSQTNTGELFF.

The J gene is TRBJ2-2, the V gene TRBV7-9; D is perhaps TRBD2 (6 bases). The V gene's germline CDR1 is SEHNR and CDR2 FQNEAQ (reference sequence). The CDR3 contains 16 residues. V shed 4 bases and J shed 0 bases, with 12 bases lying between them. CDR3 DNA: TGTGCCAGCAGCTCGTGGGGCGGGGCGAACACCGGGGAGCTGTTTTTT. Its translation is CASSSWGGANTGELFF.

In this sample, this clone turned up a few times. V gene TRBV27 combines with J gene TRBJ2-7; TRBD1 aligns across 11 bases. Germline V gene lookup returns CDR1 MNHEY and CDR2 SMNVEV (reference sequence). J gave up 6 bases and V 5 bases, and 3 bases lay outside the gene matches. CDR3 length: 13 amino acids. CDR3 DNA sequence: TGTGCCAGCAGTCCGGACAGGGGGCGCGAGCAGTACTTC. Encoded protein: CASSPDRGREQYF.

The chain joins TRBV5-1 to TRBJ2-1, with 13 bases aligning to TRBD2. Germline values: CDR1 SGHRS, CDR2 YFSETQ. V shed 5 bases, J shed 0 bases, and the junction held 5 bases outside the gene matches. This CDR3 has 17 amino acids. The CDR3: CASSWTSGSPSYNEQFF. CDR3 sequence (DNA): TGCGCCAGCAGTTGGACTAGCGGGAGTCCCTCCTACAATGAGCAGTTCTTC.

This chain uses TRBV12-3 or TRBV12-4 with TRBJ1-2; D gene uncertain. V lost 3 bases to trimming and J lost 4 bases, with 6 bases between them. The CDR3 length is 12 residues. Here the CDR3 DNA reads TGTGCCAGCAGTTTGCCTGGCTATGGCTACACCTTC. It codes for CASSLPGYGYTF.

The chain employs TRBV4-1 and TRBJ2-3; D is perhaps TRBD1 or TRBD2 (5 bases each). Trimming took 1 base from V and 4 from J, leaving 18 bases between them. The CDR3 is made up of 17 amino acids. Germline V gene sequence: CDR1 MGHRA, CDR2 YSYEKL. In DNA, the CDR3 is TGCGCCAGCAGCCAAGGGGTGGTTTGGGGGTTTCCAGATACGCAGTATTTT. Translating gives CASSQGVVWGFPDTQYF.

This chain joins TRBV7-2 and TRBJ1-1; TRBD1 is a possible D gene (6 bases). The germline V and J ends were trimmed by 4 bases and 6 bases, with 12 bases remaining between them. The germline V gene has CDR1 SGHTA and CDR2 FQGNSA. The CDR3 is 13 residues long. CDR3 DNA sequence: TGTGCCAGCAGCTGGGCCCGACAGGCTGAAGCTTTCTTT. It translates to CASSWARQAEAFF.

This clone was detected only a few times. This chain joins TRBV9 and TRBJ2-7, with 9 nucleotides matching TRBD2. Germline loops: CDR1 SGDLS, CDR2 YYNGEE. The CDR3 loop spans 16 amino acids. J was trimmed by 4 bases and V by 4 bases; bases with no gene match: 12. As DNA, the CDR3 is TGTGCCAGCAGCAAAATCCCGCTAGCGGGGCCGTACGAGCAGTACTTC. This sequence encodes CASSKIPLAGPYEQYF.

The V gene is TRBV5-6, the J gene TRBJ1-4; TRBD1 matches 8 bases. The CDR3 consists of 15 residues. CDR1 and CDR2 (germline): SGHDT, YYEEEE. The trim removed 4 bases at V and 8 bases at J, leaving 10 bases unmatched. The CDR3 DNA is TGTGCCAGCAGCCGAGCGGGGACAGGCGGAGAAAAACTGTTTTTT. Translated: CASSRAGTGGEKLFF. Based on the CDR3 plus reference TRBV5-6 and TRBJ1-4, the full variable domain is DAGVTQSPTHLIKTRGQQVTLRCSPKSGHDTVSWYQQALGQGPQFIFQYYEEEERQRGNFPDRFSGHQFPNYSSELNVNALLLGDSALYLCASSRAGTGGEKLFFGSGTQLSVL.

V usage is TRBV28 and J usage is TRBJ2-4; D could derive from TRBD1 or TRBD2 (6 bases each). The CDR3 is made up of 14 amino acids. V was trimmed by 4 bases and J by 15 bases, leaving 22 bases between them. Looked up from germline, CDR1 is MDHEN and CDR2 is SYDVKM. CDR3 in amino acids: CASSSRPWVEGGYF. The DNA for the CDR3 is TGTGCCAGCAGTTCCCGGCCTTGGGTAGAGGGGGGGTACTTC.

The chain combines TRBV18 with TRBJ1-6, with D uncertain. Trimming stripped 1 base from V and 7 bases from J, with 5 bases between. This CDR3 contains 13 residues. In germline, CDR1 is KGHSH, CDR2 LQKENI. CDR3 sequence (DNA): TGTGCCAGCTCACCACTGTACAATTCACCCCTCCACTTT. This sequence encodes CASSPLYNSPLHF.

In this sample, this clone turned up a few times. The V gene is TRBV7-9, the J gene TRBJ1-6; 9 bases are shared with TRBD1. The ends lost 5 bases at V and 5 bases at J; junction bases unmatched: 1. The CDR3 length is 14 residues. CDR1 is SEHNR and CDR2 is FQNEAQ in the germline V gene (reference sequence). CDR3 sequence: CASSGDRDNSPLHF. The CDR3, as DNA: TGTGCCAGCAGCGGGGACAGGGATAATTCACCCCTCCACTTT.

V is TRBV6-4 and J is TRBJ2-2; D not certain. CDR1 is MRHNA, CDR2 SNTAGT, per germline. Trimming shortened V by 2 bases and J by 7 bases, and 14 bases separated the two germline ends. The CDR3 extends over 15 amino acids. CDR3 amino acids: CASSDQAAPGGELFF. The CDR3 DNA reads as TGTGCCAGCAGTGACCAGGCGGCGCCGGGCGGGGAGCTGTTTTTT.

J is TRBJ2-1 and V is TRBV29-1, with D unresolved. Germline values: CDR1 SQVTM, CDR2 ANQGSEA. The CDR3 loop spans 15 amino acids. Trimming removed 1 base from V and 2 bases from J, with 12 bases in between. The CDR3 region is CSVEGEDLPYNEQFF. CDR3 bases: TGCAGCGTTGAAGGTGAGGACCTACCCTACAATGAGCAGTTCTTC.

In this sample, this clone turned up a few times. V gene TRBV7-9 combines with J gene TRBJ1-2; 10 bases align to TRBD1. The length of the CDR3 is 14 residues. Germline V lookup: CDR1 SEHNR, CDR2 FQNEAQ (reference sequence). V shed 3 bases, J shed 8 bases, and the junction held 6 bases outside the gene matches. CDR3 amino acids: CASSLTGGAEGYTF. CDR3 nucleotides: TGTGCCAGCAGCTTGACAGGGGGCGCGGAGGGCTACACCTTC.

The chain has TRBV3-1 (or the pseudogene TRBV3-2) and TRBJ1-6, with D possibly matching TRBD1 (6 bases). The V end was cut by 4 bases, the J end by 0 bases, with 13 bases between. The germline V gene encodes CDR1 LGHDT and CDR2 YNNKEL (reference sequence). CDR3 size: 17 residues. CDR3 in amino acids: CASSRGGDGSYNSPLHF. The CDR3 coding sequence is TGTGCCAGCAGCCGAGGGGGGGACGGCTCCTATAATTCACCCCTCCACTTT.

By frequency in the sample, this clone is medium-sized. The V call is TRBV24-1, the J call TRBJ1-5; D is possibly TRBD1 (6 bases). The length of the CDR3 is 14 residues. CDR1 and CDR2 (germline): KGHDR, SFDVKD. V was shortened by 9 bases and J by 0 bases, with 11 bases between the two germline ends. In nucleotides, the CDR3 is TGTGCCACCCAAGACAGGAGTAGCAATCAGCCCCAGCATTTT. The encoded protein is CATQDRSSNQPQHF.

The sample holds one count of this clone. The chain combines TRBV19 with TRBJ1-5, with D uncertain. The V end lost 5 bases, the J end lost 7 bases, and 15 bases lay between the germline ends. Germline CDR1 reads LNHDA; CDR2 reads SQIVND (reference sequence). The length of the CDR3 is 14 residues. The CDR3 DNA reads TGTGCCAGTAGTCTCCTAGGGTATTCCCAGCCCCAGCATTTT. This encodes CASSLLGYSQPQHF.

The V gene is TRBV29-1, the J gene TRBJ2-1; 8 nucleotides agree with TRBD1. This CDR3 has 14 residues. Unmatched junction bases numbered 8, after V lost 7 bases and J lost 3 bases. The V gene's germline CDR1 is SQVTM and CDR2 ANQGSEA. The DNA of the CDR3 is TGCAGCGCCTTGGACAGGGAGTACTACAATGAGCAGTTCTTC. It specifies CSALDREYYNEQFF.